This T cell receptor (beta chain) is drawn from a study of CD8+CD57+ T cells in acquired aplastic anemia. Study context: The mean DNA yield obtained from sorted CD4+ and CD8+ cells came to 3.2 ug. Whole-study results and caveats: Researchers report that around 29 CD8+ CDR3 sequences appeared in both patients and controls.

The CDR3 consists of 14 residues. Germline lookup yields CDR1 DFQATT and CDR2 SNEGSKA (reference sequence). Trimming shortened V by 2 bases and J by 3 bases, and 11 bases separated the two germline ends. CD8+CD57+ cell expansion had been shown by flow cytometry in patients chosen for sequencing. A severe acquired aplastic anemia diagnosis applied to all patients. There are many counts of this clonotype. What it binds is not known. According to the study, genomic DNA was the template for TCR beta VDJ and CDR3 profiling. From the reads, TCRdb called clonotypes with MiXCR, one entry per CDR3 protein. Of 170,000 or so distinct CDR3 sequences in the sample, around 52% are singletons; the top ten hold 25% to 35%.

The rearrangement joins TRBV20-1 to TRBJ1-3; D remains ambiguous. The sample consisted of sorted CD4+, CD8+, or CD8+CD57+ T cells (not recorded which) from PBMCs. This TCR was sampled from a human donor with aplastic anemia. CDR3 amino acids: CSARQRTLGNTIYF. CDR3 nucleotides: TGCAGTGCTAGACAGAGAACCCTTGGAAACACCATATATTTT.